This T cell receptor (beta chain) was captured in a study of technical replicates of blood from several donors. Germline trimming cut 8 bases from V and 2 bases from J; bases unmatched to any gene: 5. The length of the CDR3 is 14 residues. Germline lookup yields CDR1 MRHNA and CDR2 SNTAGT. This clone was detected many times. Repertoires were generated with immunoSEQ multiplex PCR, while TCRdb's copy carries only in-frame clones and drops some. Among 55,000 to 75,000 clones listed, around 93% were seen once. The sample taken for sequencing was T cells isolated from PBMCs. This receptor was obtained from a human donor in good health. The rearrangement joins TRBV6-4 to TRBJ2-3; 9 nucleotides match TRBD2. CDR3: CASGSGSVTDTQYF. CDR3 bases: TGTGCCAGCGGTAGCGGGAGTGTCACAGATACGCAGTATTTT.